The 22 T cell receptor beta chains presented below share a single source sample, sequenced in a study of early stage breast cancer tumors. Data came from immunoSEQ multiplex PCR; TCRdb stores just in-frame clones and leaves some out. Of approximately 30,000 clones detected, roughly 50% appear once; the ten largest clones hold around 9%. What was sequenced was breast tumor tissue. The receptors were gathered from a person aged 50-59 years with breast cancer.

The chain employs TRBV6-5 and TRBJ1-2; a possible D gene is TRBD1 (5 bases). V was shortened by 5 bases and J by 5 bases, with 9 bases between the two germline ends. Germline CDR1 MNHEY, CDR2 SVGAGI. CDR3 length: 12 amino acids. CDR3 in DNA: TGTGCCAGCAGTCCCCAGGGATATGGCTACACCTTC. It is translated as CASSPQGYGYTF.

The gene calls are TRBV27 and TRBJ2-1; perhaps TRBD1 as D (6 bases). Germline V gives CDR1 MNHEY, CDR2 SMNVEV (reference sequence). This CDR3 contains 14 residues. Deletions cut 6 bases from V and 7 bases from J, with 16 bases between. The DNA of the CDR3 is TGTGCCAGCAGAAGAACAGGGATTATGAATGAGCAGTTCTTC. Encoded protein: CASRRTGIMNEQFF.

The chain uses TRBV5-1 and TRBJ1-4; D is ambiguous. Trimming stripped 6 bases from V and 3 bases from J, with 12 bases between. The germline V gene has CDR1 SGHRS and CDR2 YFSETQ. This CDR3 has 14 amino acids. CDR3: CASTPTGPNEKLFF. The CDR3 DNA follows: TGCGCCAGCACCCCAACCGGGCCTAATGAAAAACTGTTTTTT.

The chain's CDR3 is CATSRGGGAGGGETQYF. Here the CDR3 DNA reads TGTGCCACCAGCAGAGGGGGCGGCGCGGGAGGGGGAGAGACCCAGTACTTC. This chain connects TRBV15 to TRBJ2-5; 9 nucleotides match TRBD2. Germline CDR1 reads LNHNV; CDR2 reads YYDKDF (reference sequence). Germline trimming cut 1 base from V and 4 bases from J; bases unmatched to any gene: 10. The CDR3 is made up of 17 amino acids. The complete variable domain, with remaining parts taken from reference TRBV15 and TRBJ2-5, reads DAMVIQNPRYQVTQFGKPVTLSCSQTLNHNVMYWYQQKSSQAPKLLFHYYDKDFNNEADTPDNFQSRRPNTSFCFLDIRSPGLGDTAMYLCATSRGGGAGGGETQYFGPGTRLLVL.

J is TRBJ2-7 and V is TRBV11-1; TRBD1 matches at 8 bases. Germline V gives CDR1 SGHAT, CDR2 FQDESV (reference sequence). V lost 6 bases and J lost 0; bases outside the gene matches: 4. This CDR3 region has 14 residues. The chain's CDR3 is CASRETGVSYEQYF. DNA of the CDR3: TGTGCCAGCAGAGAGACAGGGGTCTCCTACGAGCAGTACTTC.

A few counts support this clone. The genes are TRBV6-5 and TRBJ1-1, with D tentatively TRBD1 (5 bases). This CDR3 has 14 amino acids. The germline gives CDR1 MNHEY, CDR2 SVGAGI. The germline V and J ends were trimmed by 3 bases and 1 base, with 9 bases remaining between them. CDR3 in DNA: TGTGCCAGCAGTTATCGGGACTCGAACACTGAAGCTTTCTTT. This codes for CASSYRDSNTEAFF.

The rearrangement joins TRBV19 to TRBJ2-7; TRBD2 matches at 8 bases. Looked up from germline, CDR1 is LNHDA and CDR2 is SQIVND (reference sequence). This CDR3 spans 15 amino acids. V lost 3 bases to trimming and J lost 2 bases; unmatched junction nucleotides: 6. CDR3: CASSITRGGTYEQYF. DNA of the CDR3: TGTGCCAGTAGTATCACTCGCGGGGGGACCTACGAGCAGTACTTC.

The chain employs TRBV5-5 and TRBJ2-1, with TRBD2 matching over 7 bases. The CDR3 loop spans 13 amino acids. V lost 4 bases to trimming and J lost 10 bases; unmatched junction nucleotides: 8. Germline V gene lookup returns CDR1 SGHKS and CDR2 YYEKEE (reference sequence). CDR3 sequence reads: CASSLGTTWEQFF. Written as DNA, the CDR3 is TGTGCCAGCAGCCTAGGGACTACCTGGGAGCAGTTCTTC.

The chain links TRBV5-1 to TRBJ2-7, with 9 bases matching TRBD2. V shed 0 bases, J shed 3 bases, and the junction held 4 bases outside the gene matches. The CDR3 contains 15 residues. The germline V gene has CDR1 SGHRS and CDR2 YFSETQ. The DNA of the CDR3 is TGCGCCAGCAGCTTGGGGACTAGCGCTTACTACGAGCAGTACTTC. Amino acids: CASSLGTSAYYEQYF.

This clone was observed a few times. V is TRBV5-1 and J is TRBJ2-3, with a tentative D call TRBD2 (5 bases). The CDR3 has 14 amino acids. The V and J ends lost 5 bases and 6 bases respectively, with 16 bases between them. Per the germline V gene, CDR1 is SGHRS and CDR2 is YFSETQ. CDR3 sequence reads: CASSYRAASDTQYF. The CDR3 DNA follows: TGCGCCAGCAGTTACCGGGCGGCTAGCGATACGCAGTATTTT.

The chain combines TRBV30 with TRBJ2-1, with 11 bases aligning to TRBD2. The CDR3 covers 15 residues. V shed 3 bases and J 4 bases; nucleotides not matched to a gene: 5. Per the germline V gene, CDR1 is GTSNPN and CDR2 is SVGIG (reference sequence). Here the CDR3 DNA reads TGTGCCTGGAGGATACTAGCGGGAGTGTACAATGAGCAGTTCTTC. This sequence encodes CAWRILAGVYNEQFF.

The chain carries TRBV19 and TRBJ1-1; D is ambiguous. CDR1 is LNHDA and CDR2 is SQIVND in the germline V gene (reference sequence). The CDR3 loop spans 13 amino acids. V lost 2 bases and J lost 1, with 5 bases in between. CDR3 sequence (DNA): TGTGCCAGTAGTATACCCTCGAACACTGAAGCTTTCTTT. Its protein is CASSIPSNTEAFF. The full variable domain, with the rest looked up from reference TRBV19 and TRBJ1-1, is DGGITQSPKYLFRKEGQNVTLSCEQNLNHDAMYWYRQDPGQGLRLIYYSQIVNDFQKGDIAEGYSVSREKKESFPLTVTSAQKNPTAFYLCASSIPSNTEAFFGQGTRLTVV.

V usage is TRBV29-1 and J usage is TRBJ2-7; TRBD2 aligns across 11 bases. Germline trimming cut 6 bases from V and 5 bases from J; bases unmatched to any gene: 9. In germline, CDR1 is SQVTM, CDR2 ANQGSEA. This CDR3 has 14 residues. CDR3 DNA sequence: TGCAGCGTACAAACTAGCGGGAGACTCCACGAGCAGTACTTC. Residues: CSVQTSGRLHEQYF.

This chain's CDR3 is CASSLRLAGPYEQYF. CDR3 sequence (DNA): TGCGCCAGCAGCTTGCGACTAGCGGGGCCCTACGAGCAGTACTTC. The chain links TRBV5-1 to TRBJ2-7; 11 nucleotides match TRBD2. From germline, CDR1 is SGHRS and CDR2 YFSETQ. This CDR3 spans 15 amino acids. V gave up 1 base and J gave up 2 bases; unmatched junction bases: 2.

The chain uses TRBV10-2 and TRBJ1-2; D is undetermined. The CDR3 runs 13 residues. Trimming removed 2 bases at V and 4 bases at J, with 8 bases between. Germline V gene data show CDR1 as WSHSY and CDR2 as SAAADI. The CDR3 nucleotides are TGCGCCAGCAGTGAGAAGGAATTCTATGGCTACACCTTC. Protein: CASSEKEFYGYTF.

This clone was found a few times. This chain connects TRBV7-2 to TRBJ2-3; a weak D match, TRBD1 (6 bases). CDR3 length equals 15 residues. V was cut by 5 bases and J by 0 bases, with 12 bases left in between. Germline lookup yields CDR1 SGHTA and CDR2 FQGNSA. CDR3 bases: TGTGCCAGCAGCCAGACCGGGACAAGCACAGATACGCAGTATTTT. As protein: CASSQTGTSTDTQYF.

This chain connects TRBV9 to TRBJ2-5, with 12 bases matching TRBD2. The CDR3 is made up of 16 amino acids. The ends lost 4 bases at V and 4 bases at J; junction bases unmatched: 8. Per germline, CDR1 SGDLS and CDR2 YYNGEE. The CDR3 DNA follows: TGTGCCAGCAGCCCCTTACTAGCGGGAGGCCTAGAGACCCAGTACTTC. Translation: CASSPLLAGGLETQYF. Full variable domain (rest looked up from reference TRBV9 and TRBJ2-5): DSGVTQTPKHLITATGQRVTLRCSPRSGDLSVYWYQQSLDQGLQFLIQYYNGEERAKGNILERFSAQQFPDLHSELNLSSLELGDSALYFCASSPLLAGGLETQYFGPGTRLLVL.

This clone was detected only a few times. V and J are TRBV4-2 and TRBJ2-5; 7 nucleotides agree with TRBD1. CDR3 length equals 13 residues. CDR1 LGHNA and CDR2 YNFKEQ come from the germline V gene. J lost 4 bases, V lost 2 bases, and 1 base had no gene match. CDR3 DNA sequence: TGTGCCAGCAGCCAAAGACAGGGAGAGACCCAGTACTTC. Its translation is CASSQRQGETQYF.

V gene TRBV29-1 combines with J gene TRBJ2-3, with D possibly matching TRBD2 (5 bases). CDR3 length equals 12 residues. The V end was cut by 2 bases, the J end by 3 bases, with 6 bases between. The germline CDR1 and CDR2 sequences are SQVTM and ANQGSEA. In DNA, the CDR3 is TGCAGCGTTGAATCGGGAACAGATACGCAGTATTTT. The encoded protein is CSVESGTDTQYF.

Only a few counts were recorded for this clone. V gene TRBV19 combines with J gene TRBJ1-3, with D uncertain. The V gene lost 4 bases and the J gene lost 0 bases, with 7 bases spanning the gap. Germline CDR1 and CDR2: LNHDA and SQIVND (reference sequence). This CDR3 comprises 14 residues. The CDR3 protein is CASSTSNSGNTIYF. CDR3 bases: TGTGCCAGTAGTACCTCGAACTCTGGAAACACCATATATTTT.

The sample holds a few counts of this clone. The chain has TRBV5-1 and TRBJ2-1; 9 nucleotides align to TRBD2. CDR1 is SGHRS, CDR2 YFSETQ, per germline. V lost 4 bases and J lost 7; bases outside the gene matches: 9. The length of the CDR3 is 15 residues. This CDR3 is CASSEIAGAGNEQFF. Written as DNA, the CDR3 is TGCGCCAGCAGCGAGATAGCGGGAGCGGGGAATGAGCAGTTCTTC. Full variable domain (rest looked up from reference TRBV5-1 and TRBJ2-1): KAGVTQTPRYLIKTRGQQVTLSCSPISGHRSVSWYQQTPGQGLQFLFEYFSETQRNKGNFPGRFSGRQFSNSRSEMNVSTLELGDSALYLCASSEIAGAGNEQFFGPGTRLTVL.

This clone is termed medium-sized. This chain links TRBV5-1 with TRBJ2-7, with 7 bases matching TRBD2. The V and J ends lost 6 bases and 5 bases, in that order; junction bases with no gene match: 8. The CDR3 covers 13 residues. Germline lookup yields CDR1 SGHRS and CDR2 YFSETQ. CDR3 bases: TGCGCCAGCAATGGACTAGTGAGTAACGAGCAGTACTTC. Its translation: CASNGLVSNEQYF. Full variable domain (missing parts from reference TRBV5-1 and TRBJ2-7): KAGVTQTPRYLIKTRGQQVTLSCSPISGHRSVSWYQQTPGQGLQFLFEYFSETQRNKGNFPGRFSGRQFSNSRSEMNVSTLELGDSALYLCASNGLVSNEQYFGPGTRLTVT.